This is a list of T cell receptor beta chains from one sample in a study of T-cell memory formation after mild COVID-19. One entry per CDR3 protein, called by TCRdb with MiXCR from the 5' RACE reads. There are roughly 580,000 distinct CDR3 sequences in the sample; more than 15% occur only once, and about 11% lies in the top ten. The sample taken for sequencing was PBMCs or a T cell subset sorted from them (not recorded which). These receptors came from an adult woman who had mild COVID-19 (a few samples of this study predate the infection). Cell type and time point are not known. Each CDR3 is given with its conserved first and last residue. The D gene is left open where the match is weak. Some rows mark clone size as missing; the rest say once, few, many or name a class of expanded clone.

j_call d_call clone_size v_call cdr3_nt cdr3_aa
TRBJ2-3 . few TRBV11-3 TGTGCCAGCAGCTTAACATTAAGCACAGATACGCAGTATTTT CASSLTLSTDTQYF
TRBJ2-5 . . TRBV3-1 TGTGCCAGCAGCCATCGGGGGACAGAGACCCAGTACTTC CASSHRGTETQYF
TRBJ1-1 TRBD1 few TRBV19 TGTGCCAGTAGTATCCAGGGGACAGGGAAAACTGAAGCTTTCTTT CASSIQGTGKTEAFF
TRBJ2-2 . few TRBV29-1 TGCAGCGTTGAGAAGGAACACCCCGGGGAGCTGTTTTTT CSVEKEHPGELFF
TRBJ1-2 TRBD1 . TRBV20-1 TGCAGTGCGAGGGGGCCCGGGTATGGCTACACCTTC CSARGPGYGYTF
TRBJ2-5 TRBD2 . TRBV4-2 TGTGCCAGCAGCCGGGGCGGAGCGGGACAAGAGACCCAGTACTTC CASSRGGAGQETQYF
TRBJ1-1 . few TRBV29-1 TGCAGCGCTGGTTGGAACACTGAAGCTTTCTTT CSAGWNTEAFF
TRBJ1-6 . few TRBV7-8 TGTGCCAGCAGTAGGGGGTGGATTAAGGGAGAGAAAAATTCACCCCTCCACTTT CASSRGWIKGEKNSPLHF
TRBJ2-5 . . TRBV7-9 TGTGCCAGCAGCTTCCTAAAGGGGGGGCAAGAGACCCAGTACTTC CASSFLKGGQETQYF
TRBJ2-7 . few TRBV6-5 TGTGCCAGCAGTTACGGGGGGATGTACGAGCAGTACTTC CASSYGGMYEQYF
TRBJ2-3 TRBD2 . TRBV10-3 TGTGCCATCAGTGGCCTAGCGGGGGTTAGCACAGATACGCAGTATTTT CAISGLAGVSTDTQYF
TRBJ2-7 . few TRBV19 TGTGCCAGTAGTAACAGTATCTCCTACGAGCAGTACTTC CASSNSISYEQYF
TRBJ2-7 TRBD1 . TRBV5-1 TGCGCCAGCAGCTTGGATTATCGCCCGGGACAGCCCTACGAGCAGTACTTC CASSLDYRPGQPYEQYF
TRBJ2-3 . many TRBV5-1 TGTGCCAGCAGCCCGAACACAGATACGCAGTATTTT CASSPNTDTQYF
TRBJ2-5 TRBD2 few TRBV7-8 TGTGCCAGCAGCCAGGGGACTAGCGGGGGGACGTACCAAGAGACCCAGTACTTC CASSQGTSGGTYQETQYF
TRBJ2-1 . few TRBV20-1 TGCAGTGCTAGAGGTTGGGTGACAGCAAAACTCAATGAGCAGTTCTTC CSARGWVTAKLNEQFF
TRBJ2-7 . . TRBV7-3 TGTGCCAGCAGCCTGGAGGGCGGAGGCCTGTACGAGCAGTACTTC CASSLEGGGLYEQYF
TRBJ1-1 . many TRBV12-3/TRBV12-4 TGTGCCAGCAGGGACGGGGGCGGGGCTACTGAAGCTTTCTTT CASRDGGGATEAFF
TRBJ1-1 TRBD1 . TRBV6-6 TGTGCCAGCAGAAGACAGGGGCTGTACACTGAAGCTTTCTTT CASRRQGLYTEAFF
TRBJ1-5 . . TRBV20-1 TGCAGTGCTAGAGATCAGGGTCAGCCCCAGCATTTT CSARDQGQPQHF
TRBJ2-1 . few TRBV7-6 TGTGCCAGCAGCTTAGCGCCGGCCCCCGGGGATGAGCAGTTCTTC CASSLAPAPGDEQFF
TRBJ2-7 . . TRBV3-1 TGTGCCAGCAGCCAGACAGTAGACTACGAGCAGTACTTC CASSQTVDYEQYF
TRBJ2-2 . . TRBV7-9 TGTGCCAGCAGCTTAGTGGTCCGGGAGCTGTTTTTT CASSLVVRELFF
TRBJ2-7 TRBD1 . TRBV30 TGTGCCTGGAGTGTCCTAGGACAGGGGAGGTACGAGCAGTACTTC CAWSVLGQGRYEQYF
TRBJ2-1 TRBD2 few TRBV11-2 TGTGCCAGCAGCTTTTACTCAGGGAGGGCGCGCCATGAGCAGTTCTTC CASSFYSGRARHEQFF
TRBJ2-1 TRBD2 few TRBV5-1 TGCGCCAGCAGCTACGCGGGGGGGTACAATGAGCAGTTCTTC CASSYAGGYNEQFF
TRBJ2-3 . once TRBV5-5 TGTGCCAGCAGCTTGGGCGGGGAGGCAGATACGCAGTATTTT CASSLGGEADTQYF
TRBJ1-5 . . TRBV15 TGTGCCACCAGCATGGAGCAGTTTAATCAGCCCCAGCATTTT CATSMEQFNQPQHF
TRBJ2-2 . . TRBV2 TGTGCCAGCATTGAATCTGGGGTGGCGAACACCGGGGAGCTGTTTTTT CASIESGVANTGELFF
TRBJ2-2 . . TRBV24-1 TGTGCCACCAGTGGCGTTTACCGGGGCCTAATCGGGGAGCTGTTTTTT CATSGVYRGLIGELFF
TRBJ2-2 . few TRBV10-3 TGTGCCATCAGTGAGTCCGAGGGCACCGGGGAGCTGTTTTTT CAISESEGTGELFF
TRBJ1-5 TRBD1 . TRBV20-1 TGCAGTGCAAGGGAAGGGGGCGCCGGCAATCAGCCCCAGCATTTT CSAREGGAGNQPQHF
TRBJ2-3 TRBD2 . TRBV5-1 TGCGCCAGCAGCGGCATATCTAGCGGGGGCGGCACAGATACGCAGTATTTT CASSGISSGGGTDTQYF
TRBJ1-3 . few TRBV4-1 TGCGCCAGCAGCCAATTTCAGGGGCAGATCTCTGGAAACACCATATATTTT CASSQFQGQISGNTIYF
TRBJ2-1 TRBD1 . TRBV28 TGTGCCAGCAGTTTTACCGGGACAGGGGGCGATGAGCAGTTCTTC CASSFTGTGGDEQFF
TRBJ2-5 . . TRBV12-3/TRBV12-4 TGTGCCAGCAGTTTATTATCGCCGTTCCAAGAGACCCAGTACTTC CASSLLSPFQETQYF
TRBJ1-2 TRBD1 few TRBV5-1 TGCGCCAGCAGCTTGTTTAACACCGGGACAGGGGTGGCGTATGGCTACACCTTC CASSLFNTGTGVAYGYTF
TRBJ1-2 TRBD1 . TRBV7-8 TGTGCCAGCAGCTTTGGACAGGGGCTGCGTGGCTACACCTTC CASSFGQGLRGYTF
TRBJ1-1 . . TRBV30 TGTGCCTGGACCCTGACCGTGAACACTGAAGCTTTCTTT CAWTLTVNTEAFF
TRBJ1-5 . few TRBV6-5 TGTGCCAGCAGTTACAGGGGAGGCAATCAGCCCCAGCATTTT CASSYRGGNQPQHF
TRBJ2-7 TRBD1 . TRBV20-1 TGCAGTGCTAGGACATACGGACAGGCAACCTACGAGCAGTACTTC CSARTYGQATYEQYF
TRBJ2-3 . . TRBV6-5 TGTGCCAGCAGTTACTTGGGCAGCCCAGATACGCAGTATTTT CASSYLGSPDTQYF
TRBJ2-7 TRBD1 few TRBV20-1 TGCAGTGCTAGAGCTAGAAAACAGGGGGCTGGCTCCTACGAGCAGTACTTC CSARARKQGAGSYEQYF
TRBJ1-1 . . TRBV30 TGTGCCTGGACAGGGTATCGGGACACTGAAGCTTTCTTT CAWTGYRDTEAFF
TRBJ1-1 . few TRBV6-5 TGTGCCAGCAGTTACCCTTCAACAGGGTTTGGCACTGAAGCTTTCTTT CASSYPSTGFGTEAFF
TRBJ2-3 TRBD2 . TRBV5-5 TGTGCCAGCAAAGGAGCGGGAGACGATACGCAGTATTTT CASKGAGDDTQYF
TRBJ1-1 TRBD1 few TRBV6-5 TGTGCCAGCAGTTGGGAGGGGGCGTTTGCTGAAGCTTTCTTT CASSWEGAFAEAFF
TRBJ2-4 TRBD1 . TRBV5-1 TGCGCCAGCAGCTTGGCGGGGACAGGGGGCGGTGAGACCCACATTCAGTACTTC CASSLAGTGGGETHIQYF